This TCR beta chain was sequenced in a study of long-term antiretroviral therapy in people with HIV. Study overall: Some samples came about a decade before the 2015 immediate-ART recommendation, and these were the earliest.

An immunoSEQ assay, version v3.0, was performed at survey level. The table came from immunoSEQ multiplex PCR; TCRdb's copy has only in-frame clones and leaves some out. Here the sample spans 15,000 to 20,000 clones, about four fifths being singletons. The CDR3 is 15 residues long. Comments on this clone: Its antigen remains unidentified.

Study-wide results and caveats: HIV repertoires showed narrower CDR3 length ranges than controls. Diversity measured after ART increased yet remained under transplant donor controls. The study collected blood between about 2003 and 2017, possibly under older ART regimens.

This receptor was obtained from a man in his thirties or forties with HIV. Sequences were derived from unsorted PBMCs, sampled at the start of antiretroviral therapy. The rearrangement uses TRBV12-2 and TRBJ2-5; whether TRBD2, the table's D call, matches the DNA was not checked. TRBV12-2 is an annotated pseudogene. As DNA, the CDR3 is TGTGCAAGTCGCTTAGCGGGAGGAGGGAGGGAGACCCAGTACTTC. Its translation: CASRLAGGGRETQYF.